This T cell receptor beta chain emerged from a study of cytomegalovirus exposure and HLA in healthy donors. 13 Jbeta primers and 60 Vbeta primers were used for the PCR. Profiled with immunoSEQ multiplex PCR; TCRdb holds only in-frame clones, not every one. The table records approximately 220,000 clones, approximately 80% of them present only once. Looked up from germline, CDR1 is LNHNV and CDR2 is YYDKDF (reference sequence). The CDR3 is 15 amino acids. V lost 8 bases and J lost 0, with 15 bases in between. The clonotype comes from a boy between 2 and 10 years old in good health and CMV-seronegative. What was sequenced was PBMCs. The V and J genes are TRBV15 and TRBJ2-3, with D possibly being TRBD2 (6 bases). DNA of the CDR3: TGTGCCACCGCTTCTAGCGTACGAAGCACAGATACGCAGTATTTT. It specifies CATASSVRSTDTQYF.